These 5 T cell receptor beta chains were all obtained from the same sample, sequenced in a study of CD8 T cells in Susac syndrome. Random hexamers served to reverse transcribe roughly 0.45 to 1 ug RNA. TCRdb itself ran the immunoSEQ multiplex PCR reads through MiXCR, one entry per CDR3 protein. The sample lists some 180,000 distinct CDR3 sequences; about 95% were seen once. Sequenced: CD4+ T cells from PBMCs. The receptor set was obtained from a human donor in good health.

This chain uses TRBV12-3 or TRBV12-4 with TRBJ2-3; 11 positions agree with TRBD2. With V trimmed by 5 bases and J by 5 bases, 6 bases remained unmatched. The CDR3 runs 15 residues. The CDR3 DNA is TGTGCCAGCAGTCCTACTAGCGGGAGTGGAGATACGCAGTATTTT. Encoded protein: CASSPTSGSGDTQYF.

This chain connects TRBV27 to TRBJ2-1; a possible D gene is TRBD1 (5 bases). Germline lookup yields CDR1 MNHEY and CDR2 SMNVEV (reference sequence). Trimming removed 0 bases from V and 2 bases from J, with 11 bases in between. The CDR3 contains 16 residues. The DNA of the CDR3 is TGTGCCAGCAGTTTATCGAAAGGGGCAGCCTACAATGAGCAGTTCTTC. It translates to CASSLSKGAAYNEQFF.

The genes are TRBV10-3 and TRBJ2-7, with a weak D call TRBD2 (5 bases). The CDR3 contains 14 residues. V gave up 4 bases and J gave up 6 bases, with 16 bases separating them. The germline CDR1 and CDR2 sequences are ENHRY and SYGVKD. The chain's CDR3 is CAISAVMGVGEQYF. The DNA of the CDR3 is TGTGCCATCAGTGCCGTTATGGGAGTAGGCGAGCAGTACTTC.

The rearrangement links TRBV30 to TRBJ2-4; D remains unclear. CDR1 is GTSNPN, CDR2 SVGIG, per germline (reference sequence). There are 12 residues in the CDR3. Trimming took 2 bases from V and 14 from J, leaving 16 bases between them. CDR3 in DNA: TGTGCCTGGAGTTATCCCGGTTCGCTAAAGTACTTC. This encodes CAWSYPGSLKYF.

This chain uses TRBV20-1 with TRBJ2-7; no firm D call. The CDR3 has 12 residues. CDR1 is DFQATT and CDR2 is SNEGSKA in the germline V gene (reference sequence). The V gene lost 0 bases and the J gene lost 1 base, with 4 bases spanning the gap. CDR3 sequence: CSARDQSYEQYF. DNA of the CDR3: TGCAGTGCTAGAGATCAGTCCTACGAGCAGTACTTC.